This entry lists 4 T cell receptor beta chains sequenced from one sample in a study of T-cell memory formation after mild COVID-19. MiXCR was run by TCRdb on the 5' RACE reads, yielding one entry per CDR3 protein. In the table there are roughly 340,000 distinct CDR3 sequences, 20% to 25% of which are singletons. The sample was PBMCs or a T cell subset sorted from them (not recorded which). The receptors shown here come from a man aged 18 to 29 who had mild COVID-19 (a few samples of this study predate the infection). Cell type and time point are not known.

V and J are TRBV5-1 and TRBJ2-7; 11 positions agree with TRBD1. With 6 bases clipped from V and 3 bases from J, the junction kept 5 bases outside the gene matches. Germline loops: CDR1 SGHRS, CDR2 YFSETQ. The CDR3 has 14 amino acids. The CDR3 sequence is CASTGTGGIYEQYF. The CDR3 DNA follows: TGCGCCAGCACCGGGACAGGGGGGATCTACGAGCAGTACTTC.

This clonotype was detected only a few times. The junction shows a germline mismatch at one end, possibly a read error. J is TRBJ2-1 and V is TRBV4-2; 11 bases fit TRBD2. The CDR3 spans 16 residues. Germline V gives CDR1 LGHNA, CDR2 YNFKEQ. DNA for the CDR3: TGTGCCAGCAGACAAGAGGTAGCGGGGGGGGCCTTACAGCAGTTCTTC. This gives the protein CASRQEVAGGALQQFF.

CDR3 in DNA: TGCAGTGCTGAGAGGAACACTGAAGCTTTCTTT. Encoded protein: CSAERNTEAFF. The chain combines TRBV20-1 with TRBJ1-1; D not resolved. Per germline, CDR1 DFQATT and CDR2 SNEGSKA (reference sequence). This CDR3 comprises 11 residues. V gave up 5 bases and J gave up 1 base, with 5 bases separating them.

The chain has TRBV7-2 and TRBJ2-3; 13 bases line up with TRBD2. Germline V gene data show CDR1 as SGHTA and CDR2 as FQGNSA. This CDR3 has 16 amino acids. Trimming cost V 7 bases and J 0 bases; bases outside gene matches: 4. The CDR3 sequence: CASKGLAGASTDTQYF. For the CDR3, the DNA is TGTGCCAGCAAAGGACTAGCGGGGGCCAGCACAGATACGCAGTATTTT.